The entry below gives a single TCR beta chain sequence along with its context. This clone was found a few times. The target of this receptor is not known. No much larger clone exists at a distance of one base, and base qualities are not known. According to the germline V gene (reference sequence), CDR1 reads LNHDA and CDR2 reads SQIVND. Trimmed from V: 5 bases; trimmed from J: 12 bases; junction bases lacking a gene match: 8. The CDR3 runs 13 amino acids, cysteine and phenylalanine included. Just CDR3 DNA is preserved here, 39 bases in frame from base 1. The data were obtained in a study of cytomegalovirus exposure and HLA in healthy donors (dated by TCRdb to 2017 to 2019). In terms of the full investigation: In an earlier analysis of under 750 of the donors, approximately 300 Gb of sequence data and just under 120 million unique TCR beta sequences from 180 million or so T cells were reported. An early release covering roughly 580 HLA-typed donors comprised roughly 300 gigabases of sequencing data and roughly 86 million unique TCR sequences. Of the 398 genotyped donors, 65% to 90% were placed in the genetic ancestry cluster associated with self-reported Caucasian donors. The aim of the study was to test whether cataloging public T cell receptors could identify signatures of past pathogen exposure. The T cell repertoires of around 730 subjects were profiled by immunosequencing and related to cytomegalovirus serostatus. Along with the 666-subject first cohort, a separate validation cohort of around 110 different subjects was used. To predict cytomegalovirus infection status, the study brought together high-throughput TCR immunosequencing, statistical association of individual TCRs with disease status, and machine learning. To study patterns of TCR occurrence, a later analysis re-analyzed previously published TCR beta repertoires from 666 donors and added high-resolution HLA genotyping. The later analysis used no new phenotypic data to find candidate immune exposures, relying instead on TCR beta sequences and their occurrence across donors. An earlier analysis of several hundred of the donors used high-throughput TCR beta sequencing to judge whether each TCR beta V gene segment behaved as functional or pseudogenic. Donor age, sex, ethnicity and CMV serostatus were collected together with the repertoire data. Genome-wide SNP genotypes for about 55% of the roughly 670 donors were used in a later genetic analysis, which treated that subset as a discovery cohort. Every repertoire in the discovery cohort had been generated on one and the same sequencing platform. HLA typing covered class I and class II loci at four-digit resolution. The number of typed donors differed by locus: about 629-630 for A, B, C, DRB1 and DQB1; 522 for DQA1; some 610 for DPA1; and 450 to 480 for DPB1. Several DR-DQ haplotypes were handled as single units for association and clustering because linkage in the cohort was strong. Across 398 genotyped donors of the cohort, an average of approximately 220,000 unique TCR beta nucleotide sequences per donor were sequenced, and 15% to 20% of those sequences were non-productive.

On the study overall, not on this receptor specifically: In the study, approximately 160 TCR beta chains were listed as associated with cytomegalovirus. A further reported finding was that TCR beta sequences accurately predicted the HLA-A and HLA-B alleles for most subjects in the first cohort. Most TCR sequences were seen in very few donors, while some public TCRs were found in many individuals. Compared with equally common non-associated chains, HLA-associated TCR beta chains in a later analysis were more clonally expanded and had lower generation probabilities. Sequencing depth was assumed to be roughly uniform across donors in the presence/absence analyses, though that assumption may not hold. The sequencing pipeline was judged likely to have produced a cluster of highly shared sequence variants as a technical artifact. The authors suggested that the approach could potentially be extended to other disease states and immunological phenotypes. In this cohort, only TCR beta chains were sequenced, and detectable features were limited by the absence of alpha or paired-chain data. In an earlier analysis of a few hundred of the donors, most TCR beta V segments were observed in productive rearrangements about 90% or about 30% of the time, broadly matching IMGT annotations. Linkage disequilibrium might explain the correlated functional status among segregating V segments, but an unknown experimental factor could not be ruled out. Some IMGT-functional V segments, including TRBV6-2 and TRBV6-3, could not be told apart with the 87-base-pair reads, so those segments were excluded. In vitro tests confirmed that a few of the cytomegalovirus-associated TCR beta chains recognize cytomegalovirus antigens. Because counts were too low, around 17 rarely observed V segments, including chromosome 9 orphons, were left out of the earlier analysis of several hundred of the donors. V-gene and J-gene trimming of TCR beta chains was associated with a missense DCLRE1C variant in a later genetic analysis, and the association was replicated in an independent cohort. The classifier was reported to diagnose cytomegalovirus status with high specificity and sensitivity in both the original and validation cohorts. Several of the top co-occurrence clusters appeared to be linked to parvovirus B19, influenza, CMV and Epstein-Barr virus, according to a later analysis. A later analysis found that TCR association rates varied across HLA loci, with DRB1 alleles showing the most associated TCRs and HLA-C alleles the fewest. Compared with the approximately 670-donor mean, donors in an Asian-associated ancestry cluster had fewer N-insertions in productive TCRs, according to a later genetic analysis. Because HLA typing was unavailable for some donors at each locus, only the typed subset was used in association tests. The only immune exposure information available for the cohort was CMV serostatus. In a later analysis, most CMV-associated TCR beta chains were found to appear HLA-restricted, with HLA associations seemingly driven largely by CMV exposure. When HLA alleles, especially DR and DQ, strongly co-occurred, TCR associations were difficult to assign to individual alleles. Specific HLA alleles were associated with roughly 16,000 TCR beta sequences at a false discovery rate of 0.05 in a later analysis.

The cohort was made up of hundreds of healthy bone marrow donors. At the time of sampling, every cohort member was nominally healthy, though immune exposures that went unrecorded were likely present. The donor tested CMV seropositive, placing the donor among the approximately 310 seropositive members of the cohort. Every donor gave a peripheral blood sample, and the peripheral blood mononuclear cells from that sample were used for TCR beta sequencing. Genomic DNA extraction from the blood cell samples was performed with the Qiagen DNeasy Blood Extraction Kit. Receptor libraries were prepared by the immunoSEQ multiplex PCR assay. For the multiplex PCR, a mixture combining 60 forward primers for TCR Vbeta segments and 13 reverse primers for TCR Jbeta segments was used. Amplification of the CDR3 region of rearranged TCR beta genes was performed with a multiplex PCR assay on genomic DNA. The amplified TCR beta libraries were sequenced on the Illumina HiSeq System as 87-base-pair reads. On the study's bioinformatics: In a later analysis, tens of millions of unique TCR beta chains were counted across the roughly 610 repertoires, and around 11 million of these chains were shared by at least two donors. To remove PCR and sequencing errors, raw reads were error-corrected and collapsed into unique sequences using a nearest-neighbor algorithm that merged closely related sequences. To assign V, D and J gene segments, CDR3 sequences were aligned to IMGT reference sequences. Each retained sequence needed at least a six-nucleotide match to both a V gene segment and a J gene segment. Rearrangements were classified as productive when the CDR3 lacked stop codons and remained in frame with V and J, and all other rearrangements were classified as non-productive. Following IMGT convention, CDR3 was defined as the stretch from the second conserved V-encoded cysteine up to the conserved J-encoded phenylalanine. The earlier analysis of approximately 590 of the donors excluded any sequence lacking an unambiguous match to a single V gene segment. In an earlier analysis of roughly 600 of the donors, a V segment was called functional when productive rearrangements were above 56.7%, and segregating when the standard deviation between donors exceeded 5%. A statistical classification framework was developed to diagnose cytomegalovirus status using the catalog of TCR beta chain sequences. In a later analysis, TCR nucleotide sequences were compared against IMGT/GENE-DB human TR gene sequences so that V and J genes could be assigned. Using the TCRdist pipeline, a later analysis assigned CDR3 sequences along with most-parsimonious VDJ recombination scenarios. A later analysis defined each TCR beta chain by its CDR3 amino acid sequence plus V-gene family, and excluded reads lacking a unique V-gene family. In a later analysis, 450 to 600 highly shared, low-generation-probability nucleotide sequences were removed to address suspected cross-contamination and a sequencing artifact. A later analysis calculated a clonal expansion index for each public chain from normalized within-repertoire ranks of inferred template counts. Generation probabilities in a later analysis came from a VDJ recombination model fitted to out-of-frame rearrangements, and those results were checked against IGoR. Hypergeometric tests were used in a later analysis to score TCR-TCR, TCR-HLA and TCR-CMV co-occurrence, with a repertoire-size bias correction applied to the TCR pairs. A later analysis estimated false discovery rates by permuting HLA or CMV assignments 20 times. In a later analysis, co-occurring TCRs were grouped using DBSCAN, and TCRdist sequence similarity was added for clustering within HLA-allele-positive subsets. Repertoires with fewer than 30,000 or more than 120,000 public chains, plus five repertoires with anomalous nucleotide sharing, were excluded from co-occurrence clustering. As stored in TCRdb, this immuneACCESS dataset retains in-frame rearrangements with V and J assigned. A fraction of the clones does not appear; measured against another copy, unresolved V genes explain less than half of the discrepancy, and the remainder lacks a known reason. V and J calls and clone size are given by that table; D and trimming were obtained from the DNA. For this sample there are around 99,000 clones; under 80% appear just once. Of the sample, roughly 8% is held by the ten largest clones.

Material for sequencing was PBMCs. This clonotype was sampled from a woman aged 45-65 years in good health and CMV-seropositive. This chain is built from TRBV19 and TRBJ2-1; 9 nucleotides in the junction match TRBD2. The sequenced DNA is TGTGCCAGTAGTCCTCGTAGCGGGAGTGGGCAGTTCTTC. It translates as CASSPRSGSGQFF.